This T cell receptor beta chain was captured in a study of blood T cell repertoires in COVID-19. On the study more broadly: Collection of acute and convalescent COVID-19 samples took place in the United States, Italy and Spain. T cells, B-cell-depleted T cells, or PBMCs supplied cDNA or gDNA.

V lost 0 bases and J lost 3, with 14 bases in between. This CDR3 comprises 16 residues. Germline V lookup: CDR1 SNHLY, CDR2 FYNNEI. Per the authors' pipeline: The assay estimated nucleated cells by amplifying reference gene primers. The assay was immunoSEQ multiplex PCR, and TCRdb's table has in-frame clones only and misses some. The V and J calls and clone size were taken over from that table, and D and trimming were inferred from the DNA. This table holds just over 650,000 clones, around 90% found once. The source of this sequence is a woman under 30 with acute or convalescent COVID-19. The chain couples TRBV2 to TRBJ2-5, with TRBD1 as a possible D gene (6 bases). The sample comprised peripheral blood. The CDR3 reads CASSEALLRDKETQYF. The CDR3 DNA follows: TGTGCCAGCAGTGAAGCGCTTCTCAGGGACAAAGAGACCCAGTACTTC.